This T cell receptor beta chain was documented in a study of early T cells in non-severe SARS-CoV-2 infection (dated by TCRdb to about 2021). Regarding the study in general: Because TCR sequencing relied on bulk RNA taken from unsorted whole blood, pairing of alpha and beta chains was not possible. Paper-wide results and their limitations: Matching against VDJdb was skewed toward anti-spike CD8 responses, likely underestimated virus-specific expansions, and missed private and CD4 specificities.

This clonotype has a count of ten or more. Its antigen is currently not known. It has no much larger one-base neighbor in the sample; base qualities were not kept. This was a case-control study nested in a cohort of healthcare workers in London, UK, who had nasopharyngeal swab PCR tests and blood samples taken every week. Between 23 and 31 March 2020, the week of the UK lockdown, healthcare workers were enrolled and then followed up weekly for as long as 16 weeks. The CDR3 holds 13 amino acids from the cysteine to the phenylalanine. Only the CDR3 region is kept as DNA, spanning 39 bases read in frame from base 1. CDR1 and CDR2 (MNHEY, SVGAGI) derive from the germline V gene. V ends up 4 bases short and J 1 base short, with an unmatched junction base count of 1. Receptor amplification or capture employed 5' RACE. Sequenced on a NextSeq 500. To correct for sequencing error and PCR bias, the TCR library protocol tagged individual cDNA molecules with unique molecular identifiers. Sequencing covered both TCR alpha and beta chains, and within each sample the abundances of alpha and beta sequences were tightly co-correlated. The published analysis was carried out like this. V gene, J gene and CDR3 annotation of TCR sequences was performed with Decombinator V4. TCRs were defined as expanded if a significant change between any two time points was detected under a Poisson model with p below 0.0001. Abundances of TCRs were expressed as counts per million after normalisation to the total number of TCRs sequenced in each sample. TRAV1-2 paired with TRAJ12, TRAJ20 or TRAJ33 defined MAIT TCRs, while TRAV10 paired with TRAJ18 defined iNKT TCRs. VDJdb, accessed 1 November 2021, was searched for CMV, EBV and SARS-CoV-2 annotated TCRs, excluding TCRs annotated for multiple antigens. Using fastp at Q25 and MiXCR, TCRdb reprocessed the public reads and kept productive beta chains. Identical CDR3 proteins give one entry, which carries the most common genes and DNA. The V and J calls here are based on TCRdb, not the publication. The sample contains 70,000 to 95,000 distinct CDR3 sequences, 11% to 15% of them found a single time. The ten largest clones add up to approximately 11% of the sample.

The sequenced sample consisted of whole blood. The TCR comes from an adult who was a healthcare worker with PCR-confirmed SARS-CoV-2 infection or an uninfected control (not recorded which). This sequence uses TRBV6-5 and TRBJ2-7; 7 junctional bases match TRBD1. The sequence in DNA is TGTGCCAGCAGTTTACAGGGGTCCTACGAGCAGTACTTC. This encodes CASSLQGSYEQYF.